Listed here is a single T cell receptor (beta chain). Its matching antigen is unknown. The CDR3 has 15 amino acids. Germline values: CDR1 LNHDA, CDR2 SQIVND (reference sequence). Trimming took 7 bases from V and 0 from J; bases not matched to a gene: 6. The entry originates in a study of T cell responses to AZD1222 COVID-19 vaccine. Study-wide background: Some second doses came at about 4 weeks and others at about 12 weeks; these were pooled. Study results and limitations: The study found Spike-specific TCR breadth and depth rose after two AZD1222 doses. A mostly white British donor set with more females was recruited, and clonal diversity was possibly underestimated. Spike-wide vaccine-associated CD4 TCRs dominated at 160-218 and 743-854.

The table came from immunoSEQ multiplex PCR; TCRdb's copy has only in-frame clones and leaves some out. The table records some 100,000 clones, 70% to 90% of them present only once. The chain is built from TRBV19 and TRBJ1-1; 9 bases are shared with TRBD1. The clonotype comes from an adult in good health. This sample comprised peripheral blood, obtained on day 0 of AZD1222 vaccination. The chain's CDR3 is CASTGQGTMNTEAFF. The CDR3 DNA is TGTGCCAGTACCGGACAGGGGACGATGAACACTGAAGCTTTCTTT. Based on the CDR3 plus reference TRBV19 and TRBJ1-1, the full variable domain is DGGITQSPKYLFRKEGQNVTLSCEQNLNHDAMYWYRQDPGQGLRLIYYSQIVNDFQKGDIAEGYSVSREKKESFPLTVTSAQKNPTAFYLCASTGQGTMNTEAFFGQGTRLTVV.